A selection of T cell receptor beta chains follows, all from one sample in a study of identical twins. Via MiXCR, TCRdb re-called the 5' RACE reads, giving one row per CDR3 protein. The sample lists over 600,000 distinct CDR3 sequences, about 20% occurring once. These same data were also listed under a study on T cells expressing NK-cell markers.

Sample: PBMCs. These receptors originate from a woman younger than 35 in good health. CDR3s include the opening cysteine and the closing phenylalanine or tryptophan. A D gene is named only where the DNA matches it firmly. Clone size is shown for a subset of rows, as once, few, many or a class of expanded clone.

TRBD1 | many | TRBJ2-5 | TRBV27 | TGTGCCAGCAGGAGAGTTGACAGGGGGCGAGAGACCCAGTACTTC | CASRRVDRGRETQYF
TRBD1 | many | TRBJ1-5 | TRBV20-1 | TGCAGTGCAGCGAGGGGAGGGACAGCTGCTCAGCCCCAGCATTTT | CSAARGGTAAQPQHF
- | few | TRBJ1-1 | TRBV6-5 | TGTGCCAGCAGTTCCGGGGGGTGGAACACTGAAGCTTTCTTT | CASSSGGWNTEAFF
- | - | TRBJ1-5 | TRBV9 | TGTGCCAGCAGCGTAGAGGTTGGACAGCCCCAGCATTTT | CASSVEVGQPQHF
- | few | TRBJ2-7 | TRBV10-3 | TGTGCCATCAGCGGGACCCCCCACGAGCAGTACTTC | CAISGTPHEQYF
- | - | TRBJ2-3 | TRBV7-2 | TGTGCCAGCAGCTTTATTAGCGGCACAGATACGCAGTATTTT | CASSFISGTDTQYF
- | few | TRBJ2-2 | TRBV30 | TGTGCCTGGAGTCTAATAGTCGGCGGGGAGCTGTTTTTT | CAWSLIVGGELFF
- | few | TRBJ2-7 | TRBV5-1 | TGCGCCAGCAGCCTATCGGGACTTGACTACGAGCAGTACTTC | CASSLSGLDYEQYF
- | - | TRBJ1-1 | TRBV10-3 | TGTGCCATCACCCAGAGGAACAGGGAGGATGAAGCTTTCTTT | CAITQRNREDEAFF
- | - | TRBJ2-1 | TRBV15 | TGTGCCACCAGCAGAGGAGCAGGGGCCCTAGGGGAGCAGTTCTTC | CATSRGAGALGEQFF
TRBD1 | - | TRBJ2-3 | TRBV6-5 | TGTGCCAGCAGTTCCCGGGGGACAGGACGGGATACGCAGTATTTT | CASSSRGTGRDTQYF
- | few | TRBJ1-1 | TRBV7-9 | TGTGCCAGCAGCTTAGCTAGGGTCGCGAACACTGAAGCTTTCTTT | CASSLARVANTEAFF
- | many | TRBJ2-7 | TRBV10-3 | TGTGCCATCAGGCCCCCAGGGGGGGCGTACGAGCAGTACTTC | CAIRPPGGAYEQYF
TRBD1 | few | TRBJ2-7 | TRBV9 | TGTGCCAGCAGCGCGCCGGGACAGGGGAGCGAGCAGTACTTC | CASSAPGQGSEQYF
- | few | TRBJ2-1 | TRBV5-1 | TGCGCCAGCAGCTCGGACGGGAACAATGAGCAGTTCTTC | CASSSDGNNEQFF
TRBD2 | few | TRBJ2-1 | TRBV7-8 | TGTGCCAGCAGCTTACCTGAGACTAGCAGGAATGAGCAGTTCTTC | CASSLPETSRNEQFF
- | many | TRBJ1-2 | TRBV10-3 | TGTGCCATCAGTGATGCGGGAAGCTATGGCTACACCTTC | CAISDAGSYGYTF
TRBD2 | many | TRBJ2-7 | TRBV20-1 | TGCAGTGCTACGCTAGCGGGAGTTGGAGAGCAGTACTTC | CSATLAGVGEQYF
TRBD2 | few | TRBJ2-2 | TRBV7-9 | TGTGCCAGCAGCCCCGCCGGGACTAGCGCCGGGGAGCTGTTTTTT | CASSPAGTSAGELFF
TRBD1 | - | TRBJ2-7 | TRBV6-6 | TGTGCCGTACGGGACAGCTCCTACGAGCAGTACTTC | CAVRDSSYEQYF
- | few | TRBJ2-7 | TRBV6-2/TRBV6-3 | TGTGCCATCAGACGGACGGACGAGCAGTACTTC | CAIRRTDEQYF
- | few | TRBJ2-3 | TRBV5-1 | TGCGCCAGCAGCTTCAGGGTAGGGAGCACAGATACGCAGTATTTT | CASSFRVGSTDTQYF
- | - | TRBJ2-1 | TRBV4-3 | TGCGCCAGCAGCCAAGAAGAAAAGGCGGGAAATGAGCAGTTCTTC | CASSQEEKAGNEQFF
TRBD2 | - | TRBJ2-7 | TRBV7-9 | TGTGCCAGCAGCTTTTACGGGAGGGGAATCTCCTACGAGCAGTACTTC | CASSFYGRGISYEQYF
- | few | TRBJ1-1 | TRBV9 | TGTGCCAGCAGCGTAGGTGGACCGGGGACTGAAGCTTTCTTT | CASSVGGPGTEAFF
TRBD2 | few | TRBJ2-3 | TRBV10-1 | TGCGCCAGCAGTGAAGGCGGGGGGGCCCCAGATACGCAGTATTTT | CASSEGGGAPDTQYF
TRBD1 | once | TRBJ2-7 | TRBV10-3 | TGTGCCATCAGTAGAAACTGGGACAGGGGATTCCCTTACGAGCAGTACTTC | CAISRNWDRGFPYEQYF
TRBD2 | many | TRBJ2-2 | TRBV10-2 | TGCGCCAGCCTGACGGTGACTAGCGGTATCGGGGAGCTGTTTTTT | CASLTVTSGIGELFF
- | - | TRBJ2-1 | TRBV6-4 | TGTGCCAGCAGTTCCCAGTTTGGCCCCTACAATGAGCAGTTCTTC | CASSSQFGPYNEQFF